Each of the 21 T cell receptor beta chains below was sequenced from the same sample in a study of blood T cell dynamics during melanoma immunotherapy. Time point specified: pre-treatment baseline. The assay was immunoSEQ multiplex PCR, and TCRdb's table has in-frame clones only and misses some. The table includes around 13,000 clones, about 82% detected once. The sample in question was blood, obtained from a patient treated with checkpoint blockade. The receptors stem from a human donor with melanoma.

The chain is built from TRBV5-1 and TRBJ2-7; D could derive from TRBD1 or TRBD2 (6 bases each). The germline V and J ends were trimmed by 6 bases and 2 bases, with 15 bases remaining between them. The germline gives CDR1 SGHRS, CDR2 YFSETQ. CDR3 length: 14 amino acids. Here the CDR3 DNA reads TGCGCCAGCAAAACAGGTGGGGGGCCCTACGAGCAGTACTTC. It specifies CASKTGGGPYEQYF.

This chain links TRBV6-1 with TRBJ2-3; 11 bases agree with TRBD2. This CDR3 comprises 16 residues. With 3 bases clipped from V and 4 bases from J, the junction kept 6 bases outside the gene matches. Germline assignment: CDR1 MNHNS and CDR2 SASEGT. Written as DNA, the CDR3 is TGTGCCAGCAGTGACCTTAGCGGGGGGGCTTCAGATACGCAGTATTTT. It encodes CASSDLSGGASDTQYF.

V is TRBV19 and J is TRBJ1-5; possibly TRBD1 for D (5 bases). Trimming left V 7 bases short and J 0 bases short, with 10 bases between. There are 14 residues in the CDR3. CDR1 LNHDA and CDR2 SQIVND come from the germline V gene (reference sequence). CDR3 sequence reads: CASNRGGSNQPQHF. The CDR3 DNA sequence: TGTGCCAGTAATCGGGGCGGTAGCAATCAGCCCCAGCATTTT.

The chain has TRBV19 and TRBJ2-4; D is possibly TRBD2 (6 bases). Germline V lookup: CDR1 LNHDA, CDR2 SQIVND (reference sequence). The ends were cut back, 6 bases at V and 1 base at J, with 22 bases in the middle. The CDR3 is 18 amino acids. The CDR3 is CASSPITSTRWAKNIQYF. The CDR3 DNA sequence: TGTGCCAGTAGCCCCATCACCTCGACTAGGTGGGCCAAAAACATTCAGTACTTC.

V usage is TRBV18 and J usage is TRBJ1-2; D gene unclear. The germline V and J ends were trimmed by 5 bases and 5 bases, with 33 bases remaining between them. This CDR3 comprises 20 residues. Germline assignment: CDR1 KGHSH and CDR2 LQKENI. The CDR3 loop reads CASSIPTGAALPRSGYGYTF. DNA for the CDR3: TGTGCCAGCTCAATCCCAACCGGAGCAGCGCTACCTCGTTCTGGGTATGGCTACACCTTC.

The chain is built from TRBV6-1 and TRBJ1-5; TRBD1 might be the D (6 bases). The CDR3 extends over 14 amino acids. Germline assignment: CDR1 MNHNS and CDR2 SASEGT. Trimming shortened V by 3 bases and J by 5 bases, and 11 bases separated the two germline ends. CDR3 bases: TGTGCCAGCAGTGAGGCAGGGGCCCATCAGCCCCAGCATTTT. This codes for CASSEAGAHQPQHF.

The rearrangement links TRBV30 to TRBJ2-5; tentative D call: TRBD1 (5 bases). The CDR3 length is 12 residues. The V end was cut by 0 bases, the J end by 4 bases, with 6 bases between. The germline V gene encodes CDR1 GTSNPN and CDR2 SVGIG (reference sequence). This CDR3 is CAWSVGVETQYF. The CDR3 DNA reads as TGTGCCTGGAGTGTAGGGGTAGAGACCCAGTACTTC.

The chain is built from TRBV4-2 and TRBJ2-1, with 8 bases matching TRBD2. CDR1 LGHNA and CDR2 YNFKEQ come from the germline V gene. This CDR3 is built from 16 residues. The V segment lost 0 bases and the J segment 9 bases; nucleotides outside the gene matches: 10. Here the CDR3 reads CASSQDPNGGASEQFF. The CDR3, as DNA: TGTGCCAGCAGCCAAGATCCCAACGGGGGGGCCAGTGAGCAGTTCTTC.

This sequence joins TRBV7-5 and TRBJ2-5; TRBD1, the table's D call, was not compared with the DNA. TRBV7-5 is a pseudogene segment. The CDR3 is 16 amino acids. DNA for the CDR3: TGTGTCAGAAGCTTAGCCGGCAGGGGGCATTTGGCGACCCAGTACTTC. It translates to CVRSLAGRGHLATQYF.

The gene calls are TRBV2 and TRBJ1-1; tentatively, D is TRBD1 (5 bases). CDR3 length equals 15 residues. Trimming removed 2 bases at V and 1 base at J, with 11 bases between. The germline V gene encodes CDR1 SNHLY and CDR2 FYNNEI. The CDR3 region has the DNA TGTGCCAGCAGTGAATCTGGCAGGGCGAACACTGAAGCTTTCTTT. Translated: CASSESGRANTEAFF.

In DNA form, the CDR3 reads TGTGCCAGACGCCCCGGGACAGGGGATGAAAAACTGTTTTTT. Its translation is CARRPGTGDEKLFF. The chain couples TRBV19 to TRBJ1-4; 10 nucleotides agree with TRBD1. The germline CDR1 and CDR2 sequences are LNHDA and SQIVND (reference sequence). V gave up 9 bases and J gave up 6 bases; unmatched junction bases: 7. The CDR3 contains 14 residues.

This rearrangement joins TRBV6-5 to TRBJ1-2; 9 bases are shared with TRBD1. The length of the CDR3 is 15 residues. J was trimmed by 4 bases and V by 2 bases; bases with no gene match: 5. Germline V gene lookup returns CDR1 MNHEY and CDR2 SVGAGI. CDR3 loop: CASSYTDRGTYGYTF. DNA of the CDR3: TGTGCCAGCAGTTACACGGACAGGGGTACCTATGGCTACACCTTC.

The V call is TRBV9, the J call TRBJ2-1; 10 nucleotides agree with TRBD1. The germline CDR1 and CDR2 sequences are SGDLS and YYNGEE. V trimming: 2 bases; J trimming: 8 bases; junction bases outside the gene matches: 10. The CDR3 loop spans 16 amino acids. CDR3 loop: CASSVLGTGAAYEQFF. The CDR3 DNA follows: TGTGCCAGCAGCGTCCTAGGGACAGGGGCTGCTTATGAGCAGTTCTTC.

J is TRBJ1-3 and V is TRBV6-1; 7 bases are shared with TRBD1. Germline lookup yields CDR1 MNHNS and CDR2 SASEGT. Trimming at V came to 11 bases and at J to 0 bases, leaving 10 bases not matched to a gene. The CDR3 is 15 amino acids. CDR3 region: CALTADRTSGNTIYF. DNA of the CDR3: TGTGCCTTAACCGCGGACAGGACCTCTGGAAACACCATATATTTT.

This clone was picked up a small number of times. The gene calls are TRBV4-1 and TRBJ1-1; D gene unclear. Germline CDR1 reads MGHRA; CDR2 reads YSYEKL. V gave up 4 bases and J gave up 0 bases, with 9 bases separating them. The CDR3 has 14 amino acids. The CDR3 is CASSPQTLNTEAFF. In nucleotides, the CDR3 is TGCGCCAGCAGCCCACAGACACTGAACACTGAAGCTTTCTTT.

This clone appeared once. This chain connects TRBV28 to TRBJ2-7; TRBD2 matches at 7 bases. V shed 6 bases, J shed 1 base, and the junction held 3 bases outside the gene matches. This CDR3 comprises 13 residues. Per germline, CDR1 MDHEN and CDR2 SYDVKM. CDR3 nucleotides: TGTGCCAGCAGGGGGACTATATCCTACGAGCAGTACTTC. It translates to CASRGTISYEQYF.

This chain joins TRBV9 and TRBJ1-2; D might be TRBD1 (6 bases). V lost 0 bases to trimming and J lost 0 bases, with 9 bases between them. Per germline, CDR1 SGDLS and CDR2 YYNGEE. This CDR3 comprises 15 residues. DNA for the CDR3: TGTGCCAGCAGCGTAGCGGCAGGGGCTAACTATGGCTACACCTTC. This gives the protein CASSVAAGANYGYTF.

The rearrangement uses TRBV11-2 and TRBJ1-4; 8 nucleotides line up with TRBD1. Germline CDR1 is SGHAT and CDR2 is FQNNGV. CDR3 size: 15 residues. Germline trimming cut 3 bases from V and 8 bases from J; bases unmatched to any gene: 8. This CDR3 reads CASSFQDRELEKLFF. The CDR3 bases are TGTGCCAGCAGCTTCCAGGACAGGGAACTCGAAAAACTGTTTTTT.

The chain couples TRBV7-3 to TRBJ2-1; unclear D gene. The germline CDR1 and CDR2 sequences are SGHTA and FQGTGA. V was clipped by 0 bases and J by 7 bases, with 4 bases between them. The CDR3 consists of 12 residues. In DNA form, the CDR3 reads TGTGCCAGCAGCTTAACCAGGAATGAGCAGTTCTTC. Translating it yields CASSLTRNEQFF.

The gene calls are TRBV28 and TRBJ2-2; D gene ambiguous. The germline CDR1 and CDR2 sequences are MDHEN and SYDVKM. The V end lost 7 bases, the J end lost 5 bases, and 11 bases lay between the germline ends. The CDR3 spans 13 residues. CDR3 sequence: CASKRSMTGELFF. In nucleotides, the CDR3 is TGTGCCAGCAAAAGATCGATGACCGGGGAGCTGTTTTTT.

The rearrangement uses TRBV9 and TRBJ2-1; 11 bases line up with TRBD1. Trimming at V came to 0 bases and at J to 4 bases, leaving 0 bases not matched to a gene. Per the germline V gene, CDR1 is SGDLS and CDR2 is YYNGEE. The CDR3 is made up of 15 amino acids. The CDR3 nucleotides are TGTGCCAGCAGCGTAGGGGACAGGGGGTACAATGAGCAGTTCTTC. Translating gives CASSVGDRGYNEQFF.